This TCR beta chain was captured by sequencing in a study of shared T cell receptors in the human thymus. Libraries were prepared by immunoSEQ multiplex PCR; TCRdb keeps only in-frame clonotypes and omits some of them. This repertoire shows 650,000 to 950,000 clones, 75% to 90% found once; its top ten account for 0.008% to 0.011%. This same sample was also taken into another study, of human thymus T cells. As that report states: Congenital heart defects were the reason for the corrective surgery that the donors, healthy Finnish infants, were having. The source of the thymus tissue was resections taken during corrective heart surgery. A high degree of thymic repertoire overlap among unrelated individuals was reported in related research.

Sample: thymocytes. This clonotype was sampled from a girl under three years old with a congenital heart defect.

CDR3: CASSPRQGESSYEQYF. In DNA form, the CDR3 reads TGTGCCAGCAGCCCACGACAGGGGGAGAGCTCCTACGAGCAGTACTTC. The chain joins TRBV7-2 to TRBJ2-7, with 9 bases that match TRBD1. The ends lost 5 bases at V and 0 bases at J; junction bases unmatched: 8. CDR1 is SGHTA, CDR2 FQGNSA, per germline. The CDR3 spans 16 residues.